The 11 T cell receptor beta chains in this list originate from one sample, sequenced in a study of T cells in Graves' hyperthyroidism and ophthalmopathy. Using RNA transcripts as the source, TCR beta CDR3 regions were amplified. A set of HTBI primers served as the primers for a first-round RT-PCR of the TCR CDR3. TCRdb re-called the multiplex PCR reads with MiXCR, one entry per CDR3 protein. In the table there are approximately 620,000 distinct CDR3 sequences, roughly 14% of which are singletons. The specimen sequenced was blood. These receptors were taken from a woman aged 25 to 39 with Graves' hyperthyroidism that later progressed to Graves' ophthalmopathy.

The sample holds a few counts of this clonotype. The genes are TRBV5-4 and TRBJ1-5; unclear D gene. The germline V gene encodes CDR1 SGHNT and CDR2 YYREEE (reference sequence). V was trimmed by 2 bases and J by 4 bases, leaving 10 bases between them. The length of the CDR3 is 14 residues. The CDR3 reads CASSFDGVNQPQHF. The CDR3 region has the DNA TGTGCCAGCAGCTTCGACGGAGTTAATCAGCCCCAGCATTTT.

This clonotype was seen only a few times. The genes are TRBV20-1 and TRBJ2-1; 10 bases are a match to TRBD2. The CDR3 sequence is 17 residues long. Germline CDR1 and CDR2: DFQATT and SNEGSKA (reference sequence). V trimming: 6 bases; J trimming: 7 bases; junction bases outside the gene matches: 18. The CDR3 is CSAIGIDSGRGENEQFF. The CDR3 bases are TGCAGTGCCATCGGAATAGACAGCGGGAGGGGAGAAAATGAGCAGTTCTTC.

In its sample, this clonotype was seen many times. This chain connects TRBV30 to TRBJ1-1; D remains unclear. The CDR3 runs 13 residues. Germline V gene lookup returns CDR1 GTSNPN and CDR2 SVGIG (reference sequence). Deletions cut 3 bases from V and 0 bases from J, with 8 bases between. The CDR3: CAWRLNLNTEAFF. The CDR3, as DNA: TGTGCCTGGAGGCTGAATTTGAACACTGAAGCTTTCTTT.

This clonotype appeared many times. The chain combines TRBV15 with TRBJ1-5; D is possibly TRBD1 (5 bases). Trimming removed 0 bases from V and 0 bases from J, with 9 bases in between. This CDR3 spans 16 amino acids. Germline loops: CDR1 LNHNV, CDR2 YYDKDF (reference sequence). Here the CDR3 DNA reads TGTGCCACCAGCAGAGATCGAGGGGATAGCAATCAGCCCCAGCATTTT. Its translation is CATSRDRGDSNQPQHF.

This clonotype turned up a few times. The chain links TRBV20-1 to TRBJ2-3; 9 positions match TRBD2. The V segment lost 5 bases and the J segment 6 bases; nucleotides outside the gene matches: 12. The CDR3 consists of 15 residues. The germline gives CDR1 DFQATT, CDR2 SNEGSKA (reference sequence). The CDR3 DNA reads TGCAGTGCTCCCCGGACTAGCGCTGGGGCGGATACGCAGTATTTT. It encodes CSAPRTSAGADTQYF.

The chain is built from TRBV7-3 and TRBJ2-7; 12 bases line up with TRBD2. V trimming: 5 bases; J trimming: 7 bases; junction bases outside the gene matches: 6. This CDR3 region has 14 residues. Germline CDR1 reads SGHTA; CDR2 reads FQGTGA. DNA for the CDR3: TGTGCCAGCAGCCCCCGACTAGCGGGAGAAGAGCAGTACTTC. Translation gives CASSPRLAGEEQYF.

This clonotype was seen ten or more times. The chain couples TRBV20-1 to TRBJ1-2, with no clear D. CDR3 length: 15 residues. Germline CDR1 and CDR2: DFQATT and SNEGSKA (reference sequence). V gave up 0 bases and J gave up 1 base, with 12 bases separating them. The CDR3 nucleotides read TGCAGTGCTAGAGATAATCGAGGTGATAACTATGGCTACACCTTC. Amino acids: CSARDNRGDNYGYTF.

The V call is TRBV4-1, the J call TRBJ1-4; possible D gene TRBD1, 5 bases. Trimming took off 1 base at V and 7 bases at J, with 16 bases between the two ends. Germline lookup yields CDR1 MGHRA and CDR2 YSYEKL. CDR3 length: 16 residues. The CDR3 is CASSQVSGVFGEKLFF. CDR3 nucleotides: TGCGCCAGCAGCCAAGTGTCGGGGGTTTTCGGTGAAAAACTGTTTTTT.

In this sample, this clonotype turned up many times. The V gene is TRBV3-1, the J gene TRBJ1-1; D is undetermined. The CDR3 covers 14 residues. CDR1 and CDR2 from the germline V gene are LGHDT and YNNKEL (reference sequence). The V and J ends lost 4 bases and 1 base respectively, with 10 bases between them. The CDR3 nucleotides read TGTGCCAGCAGCCCCCAACATACGAACACTGAAGCTTTCTTT. Translated, it gives CASSPQHTNTEAFF.

The chain recombines TRBV4-2 with TRBJ1-6, with 10 bases fitting TRBD1. Germline values: CDR1 LGHNA, CDR2 YNFKEQ. With 4 bases clipped from V and 8 bases from J, the junction kept 8 bases outside the gene matches. There are 16 residues in the CDR3. This CDR3 reads CASSPVTGTGDSPLHF. The CDR3 nucleotides are TGTGCCAGCAGCCCCGTCACCGGGACAGGGGATTCACCCCTCCACTTT.

Many counts were recorded for this clonotype. The chain uses TRBV25-1 and TRBJ2-6; D gene uncertain. There are 16 residues in the CDR3. V dropped 3 bases and J dropped 3 bases, with 12 bases sitting between them. Germline CDR1 MGHDK, CDR2 SYGVNS. The CDR3 DNA is TGTGCCAGCAGTGACCACTGGGATGTTGGGGCCAACGTCCTGACTTTC. It specifies CASSDHWDVGANVLTF.